This TCR beta chain was identified in a study of control samples from healthy donors and cancer patients. TCRdb keeps only in-frame clones here, not all; method: immunoSEQ multiplex PCR. Of roughly 160,000 clones listed, almost 90% are singletons. The CDR3 extends over 17 amino acids. After removal of 4 bases from V and 3 bases from J, the junction contained 14 bases not matched to a gene. Germline values: CDR1 SGDLS, CDR2 YYNGEE. This chain links TRBV9 with TRBJ1-1; 8 bases are shared with TRBD1. This sequence originates from a woman younger than 45 in good health. Sequencing was carried out using blood. The CDR3 DNA reads as TGTGCCAGCAGCCTCCGGACAGGGAGTTTTGGGGACACTGAAGCTTTCTTT. Protein: CASSLRTGSFGDTEAFF.